This record concerns one T cell receptor beta chain sequence. The antigen is unknown. This record belongs to a study of blood T cells in healthy people across ages. Points from the study as a whole: Roughly linear age-related decline in beta diversity appeared, significant by age around 36. Unsorted PBMC input precluded a conclusive naive versus antigen-experienced comparison.

A second PCR, run for about 6 to 11 cycles, used a sample-barcoded 5' primer plus a J-beta primer mix. A single record per CDR3 protein comes from TCRdb applying MiXCR to the 5' RACE reads. The top ten hold about 11% of the sample, which has under 2 million distinct CDR3 sequences, around 36% seen once. The germline CDR1 and CDR2 sequences are DFQATT and SNEGSKA (reference sequence). This CDR3 spans 15 amino acids. The V gene end was trimmed by 6 bases and the J gene end by 0 bases; junction bases not matched to a gene: 7. Material: blood. The source is a woman in her 30s in good health. The chain links TRBV20-1 to TRBJ2-1, with 8 bases matching TRBD1. The CDR3 nucleotides are TGCAGTGCCCGATACAGGGGGAGCTCCTACAATGAGCAGTTCTTC. Translating it yields CSARYRGSSYNEQFF.